This T cell receptor beta chain was sequenced during a study of cytomegalovirus exposure and HLA in healthy donors. Study results and caveats: Analyses of presence and absence presupposed an approximately uniform sequencing depth across donors. Being productive about 87% or about 30% of the time was typical of most TCR beta V segments in an earlier analysis. From TCR beta sequences, most subjects' HLA-A and HLA-B alleles were reportedly predicted accurately.

PCR involved 60 Vbeta and 13 Jbeta primers. Measured with immunoSEQ multiplex PCR; TCRdb has only the in-frame clones, and not every one. The data show about 120,000 clones, roughly 65% seen once. This clone was seen a handful of times. Its antigen is unknown. The ends lost 4 bases at V and 10 bases at J; junction bases unmatched: 15. Germline CDR1 SGHNT, CDR2 YYREEE (reference sequence). The CDR3 runs 18 residues. Sequencing was performed on PBMCs. This chain uses TRBV5-4 with TRBJ2-1, with 15 nucleotides matching TRBD2. The TCR was taken from a middle-aged man in good health and CMV-seropositive. The CDR3 nucleotides are TGTGCCAGCAGCCGCGCAGGAGGACTAGCGGGGGGGCTGCGGGAGCAGTTCTTC. Amino acids: CASSRAGGLAGGLREQFF.